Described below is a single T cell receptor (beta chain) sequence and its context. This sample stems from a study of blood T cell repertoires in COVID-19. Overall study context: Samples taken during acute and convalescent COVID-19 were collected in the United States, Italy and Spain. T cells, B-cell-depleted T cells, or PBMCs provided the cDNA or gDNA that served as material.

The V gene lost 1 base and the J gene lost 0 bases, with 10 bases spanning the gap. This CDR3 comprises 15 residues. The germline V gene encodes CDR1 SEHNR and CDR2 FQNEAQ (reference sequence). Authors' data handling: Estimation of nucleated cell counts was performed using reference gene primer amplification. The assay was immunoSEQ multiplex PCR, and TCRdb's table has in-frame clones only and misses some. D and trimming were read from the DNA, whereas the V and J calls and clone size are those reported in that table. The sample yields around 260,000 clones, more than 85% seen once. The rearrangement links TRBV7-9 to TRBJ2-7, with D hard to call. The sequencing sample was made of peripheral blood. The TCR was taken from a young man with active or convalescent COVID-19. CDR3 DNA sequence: TGTGCCAGCAGCTTAGTCTGGGCGTCCTCCTACGAGCAGTACTTC. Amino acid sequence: CASSLVWASSYEQYF.